This T cell receptor beta chain was captured by sequencing in a study of identical twins. The V end lost 4 bases, the J end lost 0 bases, and 13 bases lay between the germline ends. The germline gives CDR1 DFQATT, CDR2 SNEGSKA (reference sequence). The CDR3 is 14 amino acids. TCRdb reanalysed the 5' RACE reads using MiXCR and keeps one entry per CDR3 protein. The repertoire holds 650,000 to 800,000 distinct CDR3 sequences, with 8% to 9% as singletons. This clonotype was counted between two and nine times. The sample was also reused in another study, on yellow fever vaccine responses in identical twins.

This chain connects TRBV20-1 to TRBJ2-7, with a weak D call TRBD1 (6 bases). This TCR was recovered from a woman younger than 35 in good health. The sequenced sample was PBMCs. For the CDR3, the DNA is TGCAGTGCTAAACAACGGACAGTCTCCTACGAGCAGTACTTC. Its translation: CSAKQRTVSYEQYF.